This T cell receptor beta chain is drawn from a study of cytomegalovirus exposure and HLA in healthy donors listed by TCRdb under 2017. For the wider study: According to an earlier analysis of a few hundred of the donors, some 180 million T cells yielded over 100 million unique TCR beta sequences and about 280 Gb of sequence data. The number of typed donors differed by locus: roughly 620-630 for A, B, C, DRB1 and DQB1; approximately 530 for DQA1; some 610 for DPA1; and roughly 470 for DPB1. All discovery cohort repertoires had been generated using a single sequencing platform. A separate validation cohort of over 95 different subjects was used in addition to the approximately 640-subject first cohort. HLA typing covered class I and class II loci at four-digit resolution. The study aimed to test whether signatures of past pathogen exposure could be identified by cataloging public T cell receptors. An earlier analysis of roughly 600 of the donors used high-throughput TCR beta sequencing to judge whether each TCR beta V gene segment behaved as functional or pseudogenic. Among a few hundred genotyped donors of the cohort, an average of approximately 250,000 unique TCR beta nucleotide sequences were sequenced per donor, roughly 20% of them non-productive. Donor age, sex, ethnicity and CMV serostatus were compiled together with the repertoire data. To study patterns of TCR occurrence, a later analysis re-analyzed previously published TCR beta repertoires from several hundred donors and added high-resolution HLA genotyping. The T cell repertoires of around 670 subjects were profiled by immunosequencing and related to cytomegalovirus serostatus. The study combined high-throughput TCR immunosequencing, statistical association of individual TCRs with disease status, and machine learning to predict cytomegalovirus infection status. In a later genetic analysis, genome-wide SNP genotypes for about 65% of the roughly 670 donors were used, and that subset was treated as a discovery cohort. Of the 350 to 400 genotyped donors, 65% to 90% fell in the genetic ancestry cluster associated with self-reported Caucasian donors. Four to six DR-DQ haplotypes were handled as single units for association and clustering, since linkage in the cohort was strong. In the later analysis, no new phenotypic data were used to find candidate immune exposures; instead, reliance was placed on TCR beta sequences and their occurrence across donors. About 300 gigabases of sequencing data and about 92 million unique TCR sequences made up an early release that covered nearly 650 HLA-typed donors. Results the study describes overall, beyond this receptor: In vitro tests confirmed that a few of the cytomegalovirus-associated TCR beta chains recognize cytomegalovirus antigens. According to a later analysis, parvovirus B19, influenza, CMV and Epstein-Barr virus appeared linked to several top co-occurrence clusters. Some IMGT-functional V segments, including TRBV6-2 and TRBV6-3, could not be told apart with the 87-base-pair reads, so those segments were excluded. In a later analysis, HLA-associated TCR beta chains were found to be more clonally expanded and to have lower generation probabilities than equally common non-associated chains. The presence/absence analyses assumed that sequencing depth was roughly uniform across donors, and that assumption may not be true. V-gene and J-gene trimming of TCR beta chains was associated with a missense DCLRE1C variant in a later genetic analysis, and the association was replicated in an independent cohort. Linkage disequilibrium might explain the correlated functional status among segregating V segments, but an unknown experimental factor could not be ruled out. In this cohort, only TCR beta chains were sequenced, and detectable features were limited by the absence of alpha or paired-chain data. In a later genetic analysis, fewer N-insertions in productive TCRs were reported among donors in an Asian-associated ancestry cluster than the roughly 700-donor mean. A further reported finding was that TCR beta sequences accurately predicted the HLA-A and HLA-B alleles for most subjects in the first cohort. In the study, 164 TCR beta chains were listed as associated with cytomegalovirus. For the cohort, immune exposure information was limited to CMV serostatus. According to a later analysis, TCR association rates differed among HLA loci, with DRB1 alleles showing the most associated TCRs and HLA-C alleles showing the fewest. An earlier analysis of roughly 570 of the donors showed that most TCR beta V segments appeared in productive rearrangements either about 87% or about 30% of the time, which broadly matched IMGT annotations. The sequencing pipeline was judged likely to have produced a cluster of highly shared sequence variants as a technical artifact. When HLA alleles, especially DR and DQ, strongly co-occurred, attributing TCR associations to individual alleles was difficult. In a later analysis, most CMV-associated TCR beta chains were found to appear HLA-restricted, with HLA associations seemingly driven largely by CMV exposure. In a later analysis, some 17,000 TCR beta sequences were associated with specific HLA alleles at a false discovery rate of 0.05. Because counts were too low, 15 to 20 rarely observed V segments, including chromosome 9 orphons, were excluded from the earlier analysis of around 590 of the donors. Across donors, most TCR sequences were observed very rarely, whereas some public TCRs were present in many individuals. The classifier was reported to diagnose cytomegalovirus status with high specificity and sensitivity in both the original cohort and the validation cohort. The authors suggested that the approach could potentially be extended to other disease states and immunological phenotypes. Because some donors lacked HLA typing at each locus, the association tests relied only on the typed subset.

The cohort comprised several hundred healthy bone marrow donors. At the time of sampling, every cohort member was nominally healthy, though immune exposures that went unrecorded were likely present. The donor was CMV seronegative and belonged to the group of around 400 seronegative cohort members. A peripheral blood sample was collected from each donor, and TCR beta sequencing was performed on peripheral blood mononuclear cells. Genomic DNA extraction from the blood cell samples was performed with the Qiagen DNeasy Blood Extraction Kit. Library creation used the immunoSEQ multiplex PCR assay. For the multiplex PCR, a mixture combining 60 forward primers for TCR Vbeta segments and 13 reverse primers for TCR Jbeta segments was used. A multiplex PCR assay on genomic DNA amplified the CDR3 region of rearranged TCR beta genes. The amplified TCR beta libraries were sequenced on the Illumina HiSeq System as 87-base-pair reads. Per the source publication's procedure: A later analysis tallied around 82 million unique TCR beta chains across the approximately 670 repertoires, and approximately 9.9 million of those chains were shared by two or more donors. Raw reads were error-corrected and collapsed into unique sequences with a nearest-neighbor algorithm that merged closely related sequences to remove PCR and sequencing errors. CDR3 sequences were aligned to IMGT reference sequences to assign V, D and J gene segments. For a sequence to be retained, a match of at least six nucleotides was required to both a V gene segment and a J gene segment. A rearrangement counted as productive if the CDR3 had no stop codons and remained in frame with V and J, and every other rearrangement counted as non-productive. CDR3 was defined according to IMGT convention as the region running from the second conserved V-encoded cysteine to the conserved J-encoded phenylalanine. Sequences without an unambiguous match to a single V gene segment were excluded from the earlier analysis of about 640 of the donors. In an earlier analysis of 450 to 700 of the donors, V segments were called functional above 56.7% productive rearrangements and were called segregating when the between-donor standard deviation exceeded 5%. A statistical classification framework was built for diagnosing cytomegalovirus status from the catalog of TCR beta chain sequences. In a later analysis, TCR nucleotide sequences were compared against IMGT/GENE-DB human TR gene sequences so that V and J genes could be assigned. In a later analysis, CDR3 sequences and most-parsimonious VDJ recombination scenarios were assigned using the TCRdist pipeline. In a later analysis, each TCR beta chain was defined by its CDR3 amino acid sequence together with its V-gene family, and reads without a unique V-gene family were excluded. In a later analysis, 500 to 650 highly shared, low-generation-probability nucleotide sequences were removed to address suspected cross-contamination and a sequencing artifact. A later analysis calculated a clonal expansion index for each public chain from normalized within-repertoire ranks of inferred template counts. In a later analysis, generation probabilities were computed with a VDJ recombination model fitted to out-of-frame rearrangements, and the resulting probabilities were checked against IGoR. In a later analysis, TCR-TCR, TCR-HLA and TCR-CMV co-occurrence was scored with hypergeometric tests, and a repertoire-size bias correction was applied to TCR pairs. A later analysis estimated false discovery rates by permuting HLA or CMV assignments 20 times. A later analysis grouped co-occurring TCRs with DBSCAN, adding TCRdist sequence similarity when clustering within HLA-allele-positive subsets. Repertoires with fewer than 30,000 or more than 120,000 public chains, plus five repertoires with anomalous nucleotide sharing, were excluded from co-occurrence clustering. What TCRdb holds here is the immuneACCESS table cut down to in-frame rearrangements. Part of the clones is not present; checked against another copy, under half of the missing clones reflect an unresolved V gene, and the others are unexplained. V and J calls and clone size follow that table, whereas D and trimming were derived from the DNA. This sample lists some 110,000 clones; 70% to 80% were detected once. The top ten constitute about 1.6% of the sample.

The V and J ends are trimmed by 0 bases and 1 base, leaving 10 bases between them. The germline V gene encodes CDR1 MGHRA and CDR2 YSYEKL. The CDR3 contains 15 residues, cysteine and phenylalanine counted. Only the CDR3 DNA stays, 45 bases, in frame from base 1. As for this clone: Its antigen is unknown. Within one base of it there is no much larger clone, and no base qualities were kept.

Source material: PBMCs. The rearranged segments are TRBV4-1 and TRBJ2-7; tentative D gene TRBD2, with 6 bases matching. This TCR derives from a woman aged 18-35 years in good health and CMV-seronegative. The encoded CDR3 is CASSQDGAGSYEQYF. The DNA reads TGCGCCAGCAGCCAAGATGGAGCGGGTTCCTACGAGCAGTACTTC.